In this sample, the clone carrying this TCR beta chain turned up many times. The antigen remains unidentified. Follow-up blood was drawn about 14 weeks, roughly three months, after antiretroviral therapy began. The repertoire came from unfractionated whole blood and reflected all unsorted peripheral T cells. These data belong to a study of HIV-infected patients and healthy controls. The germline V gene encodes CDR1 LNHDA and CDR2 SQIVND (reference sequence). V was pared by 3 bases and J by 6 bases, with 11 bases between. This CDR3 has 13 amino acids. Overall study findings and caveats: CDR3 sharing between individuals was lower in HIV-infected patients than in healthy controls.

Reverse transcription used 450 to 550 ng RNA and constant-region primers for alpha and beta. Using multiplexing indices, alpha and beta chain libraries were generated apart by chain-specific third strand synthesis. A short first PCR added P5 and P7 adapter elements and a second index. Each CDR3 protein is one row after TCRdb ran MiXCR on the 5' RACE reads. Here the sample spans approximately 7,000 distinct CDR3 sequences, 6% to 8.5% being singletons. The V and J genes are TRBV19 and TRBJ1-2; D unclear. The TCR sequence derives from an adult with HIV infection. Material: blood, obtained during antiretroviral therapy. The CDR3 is CASSITTGNGYTF. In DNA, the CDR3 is TGTGCCAGTAGTATTACTACGGGGAATGGCTACACCTTC.